This T cell receptor beta chain was found in a study of post-analysis software for immune sequencing data. The overall study: Disease courses included relapsing-remitting, secondary progressive and progressive-relapsing multiple sclerosis. Whole-study findings and limits: F measure showed strong co-clustering of same-batch samples. With TRBV5-6, TRBV5-1 and TRBV20-1 included, about five TRBV segments were more frequent in patients than in controls.

CDR1 and CDR2 from the germline V gene are SQVTM and ANQGSEA. Trimming cost V 4 bases and J 2 bases, with 24 bases left between them. The CDR3 is 18 residues long. The authors incorporated unique molecular identifiers into the TCR beta cDNA libraries. TCRdb called the PCR reads again in MiXCR, with one record for every CDR3 protein. The data contain 450,000 or so distinct CDR3 sequences, around 40% of them singletons. This clonotype has a handful of counts. The antigen is unknown. The chain recombines TRBV29-1 with TRBJ2-1; TRBD2 is a possible D gene (7 bases). The receptor was derived from a girl aged 10-17 years with multiple sclerosis. Sequencing was performed on blood. The CDR3 bases are TGCAGCGTTGGGGGGGAAGCGGGACAAATTATAACCTACAATGAGCAGTTCTTC. As protein: CSVGGEAGQIITYNEQFF.